The 6 T cell receptor beta chains listed next were all sequenced from one sample in a study of blood T cell repertoires in COVID-19. TCRdb keeps only in-frame clones here, not all; method: immunoSEQ multiplex PCR. The data show about 250,000 clones, 65% to 90% seen once. Sequencing was done on a sample of PBMCs or T cells enriched from blood (not recorded which). These receptors came from a woman between 50 and 59 years old with acute COVID-19.

V is TRBV25-1 and J is TRBJ1-6, with a weak D call TRBD1 (6 bases). Germline-derived CDR1 and CDR2 are MGHDK and SYGVNS. There are 13 residues in the CDR3. Trimming shortened V by 6 bases and J by 13 bases, and 16 bases separated the two germline ends. The CDR3 DNA reads TGTGCCAGCAGCGTTACAGGGACCGCTCCCCTCCACTTT. This encodes CASSVTGTAPLHF. Supplemented by reference TRBV25-1 and TRBJ1-6, the full variable domain reads EADIYQTPRYLVIGTGKKITLECSQTMGHDKMYWYQQDPGMELHLIHYSYGVNSTEKGDLSSESTVSRIRTEHFPLTLESARPSHTSQYLCASSVTGTAPLHFGNGTRLTVT.

The chain uses TRBV7-9 and TRBJ1-3; TRBD1 matches at 10 bases. Germline CDR1 and CDR2: SEHNR and FQNEAQ (reference sequence). The CDR3 extends over 18 amino acids. V lost 5 bases and J lost 0; bases outside the gene matches: 10. The CDR3 here is CASSTPGQGSHSGNTIYF. The CDR3 DNA follows: TGTGCCAGCAGCACGCCGGGACAGGGGTCCCACTCTGGAAACACCATATATTTT.

The chain uses TRBV13 and TRBJ2-5; D is perhaps TRBD1 (5 bases). Germline V gives CDR1 PRHDT, CDR2 FYEKMQ (reference sequence). Trimming removed 6 bases at V and 2 bases at J, with 10 bases between. The CDR3 has 13 residues. In nucleotides, the CDR3 is TGTGCCAGCAGTCTGACAGATCAAGAGACCCAGTACTTC. Its translation is CASSLTDQETQYF.

The chain couples TRBV6-2 or TRBV6-3 to TRBJ2-3; 7 bases fit TRBD2. CDR1 is MNHEY and CDR2 is SVGEGT in the germline V gene. The J segment lost 4 bases and the V segment lost 3 bases, leaving 7 bases of the junction unmatched. The CDR3 is 15 amino acids. CDR3 amino acids: CASSYGEGFSDTQYF. For the CDR3, the DNA is TGTGCCAGCAGTTATGGGGAGGGTTTCTCAGATACGCAGTATTTT.

Turning to this clone: A junction end diverges from the germline sequence, so it may reflect a read error. This sequence joins TRBV18 and TRBJ2-5, with a possible D match to TRBD2 (5 bases). From germline, CDR1 is KGHSH and CDR2 LQKENI. This CDR3 comprises 12 residues. CDR3 sequence: CASSPRETPTDF. The DNA of the CDR3 is TGTGCCAGCTCACCACGGGAGACCCCCACAGACTTC. Variable domain in full (rest from reference TRBV18 and TRBJ2-5): NAGVMQNPRHLVRRRGQEARLRCSPMKGHSHVYWYRQLPEEGLKFMVYLQKENIIDESGMPKERFSAEFPKEGPSILRIQQVVRGDSAAYFCASSPRETPTDFGPGTRLLVL.

The gene calls are TRBV27 and TRBJ1-1, with D uncertain. V shed 3 bases and J shed 4 bases, with 15 bases lying between them. CDR3 length: 15 residues. Germline CDR1 and CDR2: MNHEY and SMNVEV (reference sequence). CDR3 in amino acids: CASSFSHPLGTEAFF. Written as DNA, the CDR3 is TGTGCCAGCAGTTTTAGCCATCCCTTGGGCACTGAAGCTTTCTTT.